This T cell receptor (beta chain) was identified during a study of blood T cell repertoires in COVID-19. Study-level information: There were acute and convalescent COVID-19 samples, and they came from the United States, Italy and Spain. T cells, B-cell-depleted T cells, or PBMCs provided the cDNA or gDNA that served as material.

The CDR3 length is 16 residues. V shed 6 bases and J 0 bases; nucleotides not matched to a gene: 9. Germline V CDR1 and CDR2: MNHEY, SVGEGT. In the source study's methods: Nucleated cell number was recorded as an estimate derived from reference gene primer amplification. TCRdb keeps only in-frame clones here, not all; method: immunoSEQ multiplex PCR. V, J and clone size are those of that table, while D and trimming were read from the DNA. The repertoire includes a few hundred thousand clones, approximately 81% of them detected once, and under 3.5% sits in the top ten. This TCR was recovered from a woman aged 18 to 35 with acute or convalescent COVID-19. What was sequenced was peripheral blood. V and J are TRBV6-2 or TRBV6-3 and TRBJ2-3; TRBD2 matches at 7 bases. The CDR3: CASSPSGPRSTDTQYF. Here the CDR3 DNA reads TGTGCCAGCAGCCCTAGCGGCCCCCGTAGCACAGATACGCAGTATTTT.